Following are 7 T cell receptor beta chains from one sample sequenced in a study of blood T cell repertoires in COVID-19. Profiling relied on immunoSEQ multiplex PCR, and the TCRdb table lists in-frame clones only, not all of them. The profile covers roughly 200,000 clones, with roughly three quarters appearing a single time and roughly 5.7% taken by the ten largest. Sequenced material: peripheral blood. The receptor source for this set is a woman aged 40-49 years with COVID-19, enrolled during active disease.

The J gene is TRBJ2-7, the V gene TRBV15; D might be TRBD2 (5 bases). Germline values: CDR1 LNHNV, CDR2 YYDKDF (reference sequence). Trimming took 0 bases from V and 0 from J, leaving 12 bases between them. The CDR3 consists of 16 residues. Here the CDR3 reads CATSRDPSGSSYEQYF. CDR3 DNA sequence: TGTGCCACCAGCAGAGATCCCAGCGGCAGCTCCTACGAGCAGTACTTC.

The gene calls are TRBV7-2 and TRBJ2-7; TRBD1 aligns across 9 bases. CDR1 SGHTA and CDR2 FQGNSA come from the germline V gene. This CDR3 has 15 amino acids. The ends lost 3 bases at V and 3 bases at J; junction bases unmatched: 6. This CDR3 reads CASSFGPDRGYEQYF. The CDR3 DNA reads TGTGCCAGCAGCTTTGGGCCGGACAGGGGCTACGAGCAGTACTTC. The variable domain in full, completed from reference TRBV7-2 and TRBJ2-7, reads GAGVSQSPSNKVTEKGKDVELRCDPISGHTALYWYRQSLGQGLEFLIYFQGNSAPDKSGLPSDRFSAERTGGSVSTLTIQRTQQEDSAVYLCASSFGPDRGYEQYFGPGTRLTVT.

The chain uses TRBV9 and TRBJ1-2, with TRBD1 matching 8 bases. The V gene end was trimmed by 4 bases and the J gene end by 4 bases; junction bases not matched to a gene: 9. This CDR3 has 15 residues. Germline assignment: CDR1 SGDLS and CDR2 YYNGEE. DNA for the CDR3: TGTGCCAGCAGCAACCCTTCCGGGACAGGCTATGGCTACACCTTC. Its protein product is CASSNPSGTGYGYTF.

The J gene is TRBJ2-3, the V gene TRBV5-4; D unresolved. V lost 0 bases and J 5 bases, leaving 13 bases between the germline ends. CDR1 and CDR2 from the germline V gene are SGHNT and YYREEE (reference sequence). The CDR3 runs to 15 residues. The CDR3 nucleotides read TGTGCCAGCAGCTTGGGTGGGCCCCTTCAAGATACGCAGTATTTT. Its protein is CASSLGGPLQDTQYF.

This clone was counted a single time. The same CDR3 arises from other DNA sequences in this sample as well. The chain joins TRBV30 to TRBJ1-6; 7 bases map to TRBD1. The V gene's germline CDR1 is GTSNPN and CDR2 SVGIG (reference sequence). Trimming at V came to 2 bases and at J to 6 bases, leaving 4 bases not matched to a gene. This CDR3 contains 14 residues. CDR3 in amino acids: CAWSLGQPNSPLHF. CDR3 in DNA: TGTGCCTGGAGTTTGGGACAGCCTAATTCACCCCTCCACTTT.

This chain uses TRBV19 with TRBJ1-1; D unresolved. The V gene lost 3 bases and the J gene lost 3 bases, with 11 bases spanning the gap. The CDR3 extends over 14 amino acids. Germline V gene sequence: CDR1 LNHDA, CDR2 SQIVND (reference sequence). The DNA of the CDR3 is TGTGCCAGTAGTATGGCTGTTGTATACACTGAAGCTTTCTTT. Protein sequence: CASSMAVVYTEAFF.

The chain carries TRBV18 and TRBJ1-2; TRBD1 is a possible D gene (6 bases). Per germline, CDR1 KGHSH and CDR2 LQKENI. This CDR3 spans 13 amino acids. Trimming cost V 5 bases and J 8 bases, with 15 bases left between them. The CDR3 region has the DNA TGTGCCAGCTCAACGACGGACAGTCGGGGCTACACCTTC. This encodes CASSTTDSRGYTF.